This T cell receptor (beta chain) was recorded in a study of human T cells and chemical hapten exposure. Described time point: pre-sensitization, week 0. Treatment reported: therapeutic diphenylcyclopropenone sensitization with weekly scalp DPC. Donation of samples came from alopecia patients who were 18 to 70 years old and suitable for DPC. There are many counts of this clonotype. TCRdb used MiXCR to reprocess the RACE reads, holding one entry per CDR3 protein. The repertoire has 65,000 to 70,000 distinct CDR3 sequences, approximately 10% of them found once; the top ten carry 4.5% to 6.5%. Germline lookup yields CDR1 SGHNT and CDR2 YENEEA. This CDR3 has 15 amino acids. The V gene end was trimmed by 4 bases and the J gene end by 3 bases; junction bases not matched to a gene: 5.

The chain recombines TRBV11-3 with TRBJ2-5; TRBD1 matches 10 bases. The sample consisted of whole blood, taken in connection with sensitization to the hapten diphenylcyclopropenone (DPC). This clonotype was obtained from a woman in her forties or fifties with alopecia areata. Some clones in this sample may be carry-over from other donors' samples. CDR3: CASSSAGQGKETQYF. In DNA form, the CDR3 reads TGTGCCAGCAGCTCAGCGGGACAGGGGAAAGAGACCCAGTACTTC.